The rows below give T cell receptor beta chains drawn from one sample of a study of blood T cells in healthy people across ages. TCRdb re-analysed the 5' RACE reads in MiXCR, keeping a single row per CDR3 protein. The data hold fewer than 2,000,000 distinct CDR3 sequences, with around 40% observed a single time. The sample comprised blood. The origin of the receptors is a human donor in good health. The CDR3 runs from the conserved cysteine through the conserved F or W. Each record gives: J gene, clone size, D gene, V gene, CDR3 protein, CDR3 DNA. The D gene is left open where the match is weak. Clone size, where shown, is once, few, many, or a class for clones that have expanded.

J: TRBJ2-1
size: -
D: TRBD2
V: TRBV2
CDR3: CASRTSGGLISYNEQFF
DNA: TGTGCCAGCAGGACTAGCGGGGGCCTTATCTCCTACAATGAGCAGTTCTTC

J: TRBJ1-1
size: many
D: TRBD1
V: TRBV12-3/TRBV12-4
CDR3: CASSPRQGNTEAFF
DNA: TGTGCCAGCAGTCCCCGACAGGGGAACACTGAAGCTTTCTTT

J: TRBJ2-1
size: -
D: -
V: TRBV6-2/TRBV6-3
CDR3: CASSPNFSYNEQFF
DNA: TGTGCCAGCAGCCCGAACTTCTCCTACAATGAGCAGTTCTTC

J: TRBJ2-2
size: -
D: TRBD1
V: TRBV5-1
CDR3: CASSLARGLDLGELFF
DNA: TGCGCCAGCAGCCTTGCCAGGGGGCTCGACTTGGGGGAGCTGTTTTTT

J: TRBJ2-7
size: -
D: -
V: TRBV20-1
CDR3: CSARAGSGSYEQYF
DNA: TGCAGTGCTAGAGCAGGAAGCGGTTCCTACGAGCAGTACTTC

J: TRBJ2-4
size: few
D: -
V: TRBV4-1
CDR3: CASTPVGSGDIQYF
DNA: TGCGCCAGCACCCCTGTAGGGTCGGGGGACATTCAGTACTTC

J: TRBJ2-5
size: -
D: TRBD1
V: TRBV9
CDR3: CASSVRGQEQETQYF
DNA: TGTGCCAGCAGCGTAAGAGGACAGGAGCAAGAGACCCAGTACTTC

J: TRBJ2-4
size: few
D: TRBD1
V: TRBV29-1
CDR3: CSVAGYRGMGNIQYF
DNA: TGCAGCGTTGCGGGTTACAGGGGAATGGGGAACATTCAGTACTTC

J: TRBJ2-6
size: -
D: TRBD1
V: TRBV5-1
CDR3: CASSLTGGRSGANVLTF
DNA: TGCGCCAGCAGCTTGACAGGGGGCCGGTCTGGGGCCAACGTCCTGACTTTC

J: TRBJ1-5
size: -
D: -
V: TRBV28
CDR3: CASSFSVHQPQHF
DNA: TGTGCCAGCAGTTTTTCGGTTCATCAGCCCCAGCATTTT

J: TRBJ2-5
size: once
D: TRBD2
V: TRBV20-1
CDR3: CSASGGAPETQYF
DNA: TGCAGTGCTAGCGGGGGGGCCCCAGAGACCCAGTACTTC

J: TRBJ2-1
size: -
D: TRBD2
V: TRBV7-8
CDR3: CASSFRGTSSERPSVNEQFF
DNA: TGTGCCAGCAGCTTCCGTGGGACTAGCTCCGAGCGCCCATCCGTCAATGAGCAGTTCTTC

J: TRBJ2-3
size: -
D: -
V: TRBV6-2/TRBV6-3
CDR3: CASSRRELLSTDTQYF
DNA: TGTGCCAGCAGTCGCAGGGAATTATTAAGCACAGATACGCAGTATTTT

J: TRBJ2-7
size: -
D: -
V: TRBV7-6
CDR3: CASSSIRTQTYEQYF
DNA: TGTGCCAGCAGCTCCATCCGGACACAGACCTACGAGCAGTACTTC

J: TRBJ1-2
size: -
D: -
V: TRBV3-1
CDR3: CASSQGGLVGYGYTF
DNA: TGTGCCAGCAGCCAAGGCGGACTCGTGGGATATGGCTACACCTTC

J: TRBJ1-5
size: -
D: -
V: TRBV6-1
CDR3: CASSEVAQPQHF
DNA: TGTGCCAGCAGTGAAGTTGCGCAGCCCCAGCATTTT

J: TRBJ2-3
size: few
D: -
V: TRBV12-3/TRBV12-4
CDR3: CASTPRGASTDTQYF
DNA: TGTGCCAGCACCCCTAGGGGGGCTTCCACAGATACGCAGTATTTT